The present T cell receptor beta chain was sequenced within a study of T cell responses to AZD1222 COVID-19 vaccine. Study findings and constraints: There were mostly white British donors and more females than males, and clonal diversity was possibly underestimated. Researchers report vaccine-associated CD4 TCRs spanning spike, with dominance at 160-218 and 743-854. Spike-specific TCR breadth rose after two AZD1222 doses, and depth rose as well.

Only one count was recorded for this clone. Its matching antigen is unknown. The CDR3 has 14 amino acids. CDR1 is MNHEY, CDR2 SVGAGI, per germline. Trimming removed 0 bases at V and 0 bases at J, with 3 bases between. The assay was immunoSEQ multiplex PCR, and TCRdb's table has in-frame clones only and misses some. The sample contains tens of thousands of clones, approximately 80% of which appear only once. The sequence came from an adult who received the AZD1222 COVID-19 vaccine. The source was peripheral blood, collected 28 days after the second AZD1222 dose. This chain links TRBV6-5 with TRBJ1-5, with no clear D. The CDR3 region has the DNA TGTGCCAGCAGTTACTCGAATAGCAATCAGCCCCAGCATTTT. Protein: CASSYSNSNQPQHF.